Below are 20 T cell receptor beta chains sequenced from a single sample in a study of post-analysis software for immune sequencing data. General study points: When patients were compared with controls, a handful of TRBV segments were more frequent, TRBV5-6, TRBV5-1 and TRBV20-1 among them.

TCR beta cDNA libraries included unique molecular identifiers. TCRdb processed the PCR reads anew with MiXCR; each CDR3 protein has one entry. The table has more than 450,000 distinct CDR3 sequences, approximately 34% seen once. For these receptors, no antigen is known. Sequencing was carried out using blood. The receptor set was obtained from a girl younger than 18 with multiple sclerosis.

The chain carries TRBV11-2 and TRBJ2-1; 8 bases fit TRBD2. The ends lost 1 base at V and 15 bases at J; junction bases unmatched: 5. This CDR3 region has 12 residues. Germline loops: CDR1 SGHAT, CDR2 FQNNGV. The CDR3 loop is CASSLAGGGRFF. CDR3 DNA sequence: TGTGCCAGCAGCTTAGCGGGGGGGGGACGGTTCTTC.

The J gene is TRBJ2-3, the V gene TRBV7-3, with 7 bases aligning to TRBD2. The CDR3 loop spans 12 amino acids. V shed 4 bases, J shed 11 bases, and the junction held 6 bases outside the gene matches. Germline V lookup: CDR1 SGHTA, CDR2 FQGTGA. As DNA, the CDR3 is TGTGCCAGCAGCTCAGGATGGGGGGGGCAGTATTTT. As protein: CASSSGWGGQYF.

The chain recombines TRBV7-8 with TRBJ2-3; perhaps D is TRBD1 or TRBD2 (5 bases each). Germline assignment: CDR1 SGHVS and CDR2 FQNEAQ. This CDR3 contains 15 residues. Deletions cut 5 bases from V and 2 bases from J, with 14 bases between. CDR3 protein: CASSPGRFATDTQYF. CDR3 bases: TGTGCCAGCAGCCCGGGGCGGTTCGCCACAGATACGCAGTATTTT.

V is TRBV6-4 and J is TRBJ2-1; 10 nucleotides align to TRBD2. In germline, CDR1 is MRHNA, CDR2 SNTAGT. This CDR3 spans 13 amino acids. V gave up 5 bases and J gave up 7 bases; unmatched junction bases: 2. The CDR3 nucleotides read TGTGCCAGCAGTAGCGGGGGGGAAAATGAGCAGTTCTTC. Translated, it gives CASSSGGENEQFF.

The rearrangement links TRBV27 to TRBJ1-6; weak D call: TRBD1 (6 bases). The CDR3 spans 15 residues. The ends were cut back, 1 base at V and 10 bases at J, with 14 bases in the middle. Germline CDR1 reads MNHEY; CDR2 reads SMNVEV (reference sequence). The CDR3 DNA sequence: TGTGCCAGCAGTTTATGGGGGGGGCGTGGGTCACCCCTCCACTTT. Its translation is CASSLWGGRGSPLHF.

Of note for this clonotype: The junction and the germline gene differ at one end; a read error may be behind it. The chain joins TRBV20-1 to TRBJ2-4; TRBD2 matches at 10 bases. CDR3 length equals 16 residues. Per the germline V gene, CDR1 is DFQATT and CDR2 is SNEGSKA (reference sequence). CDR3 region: CSAREAVAGGWDVQYF. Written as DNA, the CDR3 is TGCAGTGCTCGAGAGGCGGTAGCGGGGGGTTGGGACGTTCAGTACTTC.

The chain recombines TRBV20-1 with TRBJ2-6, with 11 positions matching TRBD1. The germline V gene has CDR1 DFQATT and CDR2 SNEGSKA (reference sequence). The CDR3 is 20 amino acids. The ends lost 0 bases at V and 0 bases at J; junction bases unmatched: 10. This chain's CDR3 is CSARDFLRDRGFSGANVLTF. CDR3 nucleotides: TGCAGTGCTAGAGATTTTCTTCGGGACAGGGGGTTCTCTGGGGCCAACGTCCTGACTTTC.

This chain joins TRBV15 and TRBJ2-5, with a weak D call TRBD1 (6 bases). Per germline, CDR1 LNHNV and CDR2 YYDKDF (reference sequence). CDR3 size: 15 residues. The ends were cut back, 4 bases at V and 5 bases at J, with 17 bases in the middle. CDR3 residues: CATSTYRAGWETQYF. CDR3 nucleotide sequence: TGTGCCACCAGCACCTACAGGGCTGGTTGGGAGACCCAGTACTTC.

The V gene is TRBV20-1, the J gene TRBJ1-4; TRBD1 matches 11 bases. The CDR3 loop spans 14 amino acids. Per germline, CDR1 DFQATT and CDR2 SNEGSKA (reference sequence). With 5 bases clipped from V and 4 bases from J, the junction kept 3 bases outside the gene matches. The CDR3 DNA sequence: TGCAGTGCTGGACAGGGGGCGGTTAATGAAAAACTGTTTTTT. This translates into CSAGQGAVNEKLFF.

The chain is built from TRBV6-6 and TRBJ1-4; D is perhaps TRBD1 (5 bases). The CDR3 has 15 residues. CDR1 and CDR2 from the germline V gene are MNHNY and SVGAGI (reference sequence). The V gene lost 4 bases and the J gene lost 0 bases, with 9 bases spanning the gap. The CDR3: CASSSGCATNEKLFF. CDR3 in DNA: TGTGCCAGCAGTTCAGGGTGCGCAACTAATGAAAAACTGTTTTTT.

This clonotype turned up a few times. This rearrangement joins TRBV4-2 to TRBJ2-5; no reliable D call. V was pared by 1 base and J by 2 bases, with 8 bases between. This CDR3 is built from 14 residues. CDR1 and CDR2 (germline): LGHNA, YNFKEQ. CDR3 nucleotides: TGTGCCAGCAGCCAAGTTCCAGGACAAGAGACCCAGTACTTC. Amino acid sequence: CASSQVPGQETQYF.

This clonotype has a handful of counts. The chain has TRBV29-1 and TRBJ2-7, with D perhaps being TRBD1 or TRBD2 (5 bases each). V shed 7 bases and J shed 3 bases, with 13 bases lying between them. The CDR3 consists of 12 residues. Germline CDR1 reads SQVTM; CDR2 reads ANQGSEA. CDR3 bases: TGCAGCGCTGAGGGACGGAACTACGAGCAGTACTTC. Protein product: CSAEGRNYEQYF.

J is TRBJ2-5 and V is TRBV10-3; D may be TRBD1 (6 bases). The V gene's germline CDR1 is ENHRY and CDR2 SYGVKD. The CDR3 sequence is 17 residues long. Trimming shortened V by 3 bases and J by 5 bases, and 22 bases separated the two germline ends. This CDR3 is CAISDRGRQTPGETQYF. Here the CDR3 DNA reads TGTGCCATCAGTGACAGGGGACGACAGACGCCAGGGGAGACCCAGTACTTC.

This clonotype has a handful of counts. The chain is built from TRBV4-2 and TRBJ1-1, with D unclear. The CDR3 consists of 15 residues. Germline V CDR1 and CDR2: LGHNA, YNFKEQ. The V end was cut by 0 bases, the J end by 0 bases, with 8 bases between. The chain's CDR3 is CASSQESRMNTEAFF. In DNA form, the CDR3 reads TGTGCCAGCAGCCAAGAGTCCAGAATGAACACTGAAGCTTTCTTT.

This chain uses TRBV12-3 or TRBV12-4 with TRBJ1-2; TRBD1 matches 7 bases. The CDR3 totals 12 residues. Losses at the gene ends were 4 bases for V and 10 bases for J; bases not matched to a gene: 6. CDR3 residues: CASSWDSYPYTF. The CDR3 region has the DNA TGTGCCAGCAGTTGGGACAGTTACCCCTACACCTTC.

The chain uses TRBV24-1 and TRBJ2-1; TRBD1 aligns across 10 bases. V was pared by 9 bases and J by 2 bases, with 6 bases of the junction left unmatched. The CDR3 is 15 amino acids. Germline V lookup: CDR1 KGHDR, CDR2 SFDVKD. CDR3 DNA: TGTGCCACCCGTCGGACAGGGGGAACCTACAATGAGCAGTTCTTC. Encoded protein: CATRRTGGTYNEQFF.

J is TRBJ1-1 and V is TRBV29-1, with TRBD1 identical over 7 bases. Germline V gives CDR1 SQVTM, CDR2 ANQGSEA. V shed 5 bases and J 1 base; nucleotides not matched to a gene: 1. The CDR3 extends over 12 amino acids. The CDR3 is CSVRQGNTEAFF. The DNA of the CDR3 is TGCAGCGTTCGACAGGGGAACACTGAAGCTTTCTTT. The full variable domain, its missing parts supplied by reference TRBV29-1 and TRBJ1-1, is SAVISQKPSRDICQRGTSLTIQCQVDSQVTMMFWYRQQPGQSLTLIATANQGSEATYESGFVIDKFPISRPNLTFSTLTVSNMSPEDSSIYLCSVRQGNTEAFFGQGTRLTVV.

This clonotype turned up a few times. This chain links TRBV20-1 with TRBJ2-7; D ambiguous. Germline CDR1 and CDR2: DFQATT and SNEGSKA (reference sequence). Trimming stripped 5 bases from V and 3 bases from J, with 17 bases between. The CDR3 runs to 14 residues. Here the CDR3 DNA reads TGCAGTGCTGGGTCTAATCCCCCTAGCTACGAGCAGTACTTC. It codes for CSAGSNPPSYEQYF.

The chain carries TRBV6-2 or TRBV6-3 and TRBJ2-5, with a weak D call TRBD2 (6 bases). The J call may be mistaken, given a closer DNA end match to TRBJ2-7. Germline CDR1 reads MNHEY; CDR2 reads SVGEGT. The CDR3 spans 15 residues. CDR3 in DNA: TGTGCCAGCATACTGGGCGGGGTGGAAACCTACGAGCAGTACTTC. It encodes CASILGGVETYEQYF.

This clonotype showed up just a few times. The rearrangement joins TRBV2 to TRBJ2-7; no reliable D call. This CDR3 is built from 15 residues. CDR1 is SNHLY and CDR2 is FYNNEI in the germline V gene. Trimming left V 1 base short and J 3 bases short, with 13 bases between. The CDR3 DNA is TGTGCCAGCAGTGAAGTCGTGGCAGGAGACTACGAGCAGTACTTC. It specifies CASSEVVAGDYEQYF.